A selection of T cell receptor beta chains follows, all from one sample in a study of shared clonotypes between healthy human individuals. Measured with immunoSEQ multiplex PCR; TCRdb has only the in-frame clones, and not every one. The sample holds roughly 700,000 clones, approximately 79% seen once. The sequencing sample was made of memory CD4+ T cells sorted from blood. The receptor source for this set is a young woman in good health. The CDR3 runs from the conserved cysteine through the conserved F or W. Fields, in order: D gene, J gene, CDR3 length, clone size, V gene, CDR3 DNA, CDR3 protein. A D gene is named only where the DNA matches it firmly. Clone size appears in some rows only: once, few, many, or a class for an expanded clone.

d_call: NA
j_call: TRBJ2-7
cdr3_length: 13
clone_size: NA
v_call: TRBV5-1
cdr3_nt: TGCGCCAGCAGCTTACTGACGAGTTACGAGCAGTACTTC
cdr3_aa: CASSLLTSYEQYF

d_call: NA
j_call: TRBJ2-2
cdr3_length: 12
clone_size: NA
v_call: TRBV29-1
cdr3_nt: TGCAGCGTTGAAGGGGGGGTCGGGGAGCTGTTTTTT
cdr3_aa: CSVEGGVGELFF

d_call: NA
j_call: TRBJ2-7
cdr3_length: 14
clone_size: NA
v_call: TRBV2
cdr3_nt: TGTGCCAGCAGCCTACGGGCAGGGGGGAACGAGCAGTACTTC
cdr3_aa: CASSLRAGGNEQYF

d_call: NA
j_call: TRBJ1-4
cdr3_length: 18
clone_size: NA
v_call: TRBV23-1
cdr3_nt: TGCGCCAGCAGCCCCGGAGTCACTCCCCGGGACTGGAGGGAAAAACTGTTTTTT
cdr3_aa: CASSPGVTPRDWREKLFF

d_call: NA
j_call: TRBJ2-4
cdr3_length: 16
clone_size: few
v_call: TRBV6-1
cdr3_nt: TGTGCCAGCAGTGAAGGGTGGAGTTTGGCCAAAAACATTCAGTACTTC
cdr3_aa: CASSEGWSLAKNIQYF

d_call: TRBD1
j_call: TRBJ1-4
cdr3_length: 13
clone_size: few
v_call: TRBV2
cdr3_nt: TGTGCCAGCAACTCAGGGGGACAGCCGAAACTGTTTTTT
cdr3_aa: CASNSGGQPKLFF

d_call: NA
j_call: TRBJ2-5
cdr3_length: 15
clone_size: once
v_call: TRBV5-1
cdr3_nt: TGCGCCAGCAGCTTTACCCCCCGCGGCCAAGAGACCCAGTACTTC
cdr3_aa: CASSFTPRGQETQYF

d_call: NA
j_call: TRBJ1-1
cdr3_length: 16
clone_size: NA
v_call: TRBV14
cdr3_nt: TGTGCCAGCAGCCAGGGGTCATCCGTGGTTTACACTGAAGCTTTCTTT
cdr3_aa: CASSQGSSVVYTEAFF

d_call: TRBD2
j_call: TRBJ2-5
cdr3_length: 16
clone_size: NA
v_call: TRBV5-1
cdr3_nt: TGCGCCAGCAGCTTGGCCGGCGGGAGGCTCCAAGAGACCCAGTACTTC
cdr3_aa: CASSLAGGRLQETQYF

d_call: NA
j_call: TRBJ1-6
cdr3_length: 12
clone_size: NA
v_call: TRBV30
cdr3_nt: TGTGCCTGGAGTGTTGGGGTCCCACCCCTCCACTTT
cdr3_aa: CAWSVGVPPLHF

d_call: NA
j_call: TRBJ2-5
cdr3_length: 13
clone_size: once
v_call: TRBV7-2
cdr3_nt: TGTGCCAGCAGCTTAGCTCCCAAAGAGACCCAGTACTTC
cdr3_aa: CASSLAPKETQYF

d_call: NA
j_call: TRBJ2-7
cdr3_length: 16
clone_size: NA
v_call: TRBV5-1
cdr3_nt: TGCGCCAGCAGCTTGGGGTTCGGACATGCCGCCTACGAGCAGTACTTC
cdr3_aa: CASSLGFGHAAYEQYF

d_call: NA
j_call: TRBJ1-2
cdr3_length: 11
clone_size: few
v_call: TRBV20-1
cdr3_nt: TGCAGTGCTAGTCCGGCGGGCGGCTACACCTTC
cdr3_aa: CSASPAGGYTF

d_call: NA
j_call: TRBJ1-2
cdr3_length: 13
clone_size: NA
v_call: TRBV2
cdr3_nt: TGTGCCAGCAGTGAATGGCAGGGCTATGGCTACACCTTC
cdr3_aa: CASSEWQGYGYTF

d_call: TRBD2
j_call: TRBJ2-7
cdr3_length: 16
clone_size: few
v_call: TRBV18
cdr3_nt: TGTGCCAGCTCATCAATAGCGGGAGGGCATCCCTACGAGCAGTACTTC
cdr3_aa: CASSSIAGGHPYEQYF

d_call: NA
j_call: TRBJ2-2
cdr3_length: 12
clone_size: NA
v_call: TRBV11-2
cdr3_nt: TGTGCCAGCAGCTTCAGAACTGGGGAGCTGTTTTTT
cdr3_aa: CASSFRTGELFF

d_call: NA
j_call: TRBJ1-4
cdr3_length: 12
clone_size: many
v_call: TRBV29-1
cdr3_nt: TGCAGCGTTGAGAACCCTAATGAAAAACTGTTTTTT
cdr3_aa: CSVENPNEKLFF

d_call: TRBD1
j_call: TRBJ2-5
cdr3_length: 16
clone_size: NA
v_call: TRBV18
cdr3_nt: TGTGCCAGCTCACCGTTAGAGGACAGGGGGCCGCAGACCCAGTACTTC
cdr3_aa: CASSPLEDRGPQTQYF

d_call: NA
j_call: TRBJ2-1
cdr3_length: 12
clone_size: NA
v_call: TRBV5-1
cdr3_nt: TGCGCCAGCAGCTTGGCACGGAATGAGCAGTTCTTC
cdr3_aa: CASSLARNEQFF

d_call: TRBD2
j_call: TRBJ2-5
cdr3_length: 16
clone_size: once
v_call: TRBV7-8
cdr3_nt: TGTGCCAGCAGCCCGCGACTAGCGGGAGGCCAAGAGACCCAGTACTTC
cdr3_aa: CASSPRLAGGQETQYF

d_call: TRBD2
j_call: TRBJ2-3
cdr3_length: 18
clone_size: few
v_call: TRBV14
cdr3_nt: TGTGCCAGCAGCCAAGGTCTGATAGCGGGAGGGAACACAGATACGCAGTATTTT
cdr3_aa: CASSQGLIAGGNTDTQYF

d_call: TRBD2
j_call: TRBJ2-7
cdr3_length: 14
clone_size: many
v_call: TRBV28
cdr3_nt: TGTGCCAGCACCGTAGCGGGAGAATTCTACGAGCAGTACTTC
cdr3_aa: CASTVAGEFYEQYF

d_call: TRBD2
j_call: TRBJ2-1
cdr3_length: 16
clone_size: NA
v_call: TRBV13
cdr3_nt: TGTGCCAGCAGCGAGACCGGGACTAGCGGGAGTCGTGAGCAGTTCTTC
cdr3_aa: CASSETGTSGSREQFF

d_call: TRBD2
j_call: TRBJ2-1
cdr3_length: 17
clone_size: NA
v_call: TRBV4-1
cdr3_nt: TGCGCCAGCAGCCATCGCGGAGCGGGAGGCCCAATGAATGAGCAGTTCTTC
cdr3_aa: CASSHRGAGGPMNEQFF

d_call: NA
j_call: TRBJ1-1
cdr3_length: 11
clone_size: NA
v_call: TRBV30
cdr3_nt: TGTGCCTGGAGTGTCCAGACTGAAGCTTTCTTT
cdr3_aa: CAWSVQTEAFF

d_call: TRBD1
j_call: TRBJ1-3
cdr3_length: 16
clone_size: NA
v_call: TRBV18
cdr3_nt: TGTGCCAGCTCAGCAACCCTGACAGGGGACGGAAACACCATATATTTT
cdr3_aa: CASSATLTGDGNTIYF

d_call: NA
j_call: TRBJ2-1
cdr3_length: 15
clone_size: NA
v_call: TRBV11-2
cdr3_nt: TGTGCCAGCAGCTTAGGGGAGGCTAGCCTCAATGAGCAGTTCTTC
cdr3_aa: CASSLGEASLNEQFF

d_call: TRBD1
j_call: TRBJ1-2
cdr3_length: 14
clone_size: few
v_call: TRBV14
cdr3_nt: TGTGCCAGCAGACGTGGACAGGGCAACTATGGCTACACCTTC
cdr3_aa: CASRRGQGNYGYTF

d_call: TRBD1
j_call: TRBJ2-5
cdr3_length: 13
clone_size: few
v_call: TRBV5-1
cdr3_nt: TGCGCCAGCATGGGACAGGGGCAAGAGACCCAGTACTTC
cdr3_aa: CASMGQGQETQYF

d_call: TRBD2
j_call: TRBJ2-7
cdr3_length: 15
clone_size: NA
v_call: TRBV2
cdr3_nt: TGTGCCAGCAGCGCGAGCGGGAGGAACCCCTACGAGCAGTACTTC
cdr3_aa: CASSASGRNPYEQYF

d_call: NA
j_call: TRBJ1-2
cdr3_length: 12
clone_size: NA
v_call: TRBV28
cdr3_nt: TGTGCCAGCAGTTCCCAGGGGTATGGCTACACCTTC
cdr3_aa: CASSSQGYGYTF

d_call: TRBD1
j_call: TRBJ2-5
cdr3_length: 16
clone_size: NA
v_call: TRBV6-1
cdr3_nt: TGTGCCAGCAGTGTAAACAGGGGTGAAAGCCAAGAGACCCAGTACTTC
cdr3_aa: CASSVNRGESQETQYF

d_call: TRBD1
j_call: TRBJ1-4
cdr3_length: 12
clone_size: NA
v_call: TRBV28
cdr3_nt: TGTGCCAGCACGGGGGACAGGCTTATCCTGTTTTTT
cdr3_aa: CASTGDRLILFF

d_call: NA
j_call: TRBJ1-1
cdr3_length: 14
clone_size: NA
v_call: TRBV5-1
cdr3_nt: TGCGCCAGCAGCCTTACCGGTCTGAACACTGAAGCTTTCTTT
cdr3_aa: CASSLTGLNTEAFF

d_call: NA
j_call: TRBJ2-2
cdr3_length: 18
clone_size: NA
v_call: TRBV14
cdr3_nt: TGTGCCAGCAGCCAAGTTATCTCGTGGGCCACGAACACCGGGGAGCTGTTTTTT
cdr3_aa: CASSQVISWATNTGELFF